This T cell receptor beta chain was sequenced during a study of blood T cell repertoires in COVID-19. Study summary: From the United States, Italy and Spain came samples of acute and convalescent COVID-19. PBMCs, B-cell-depleted T cells, or T cells provided the cDNA or gDNA that made up the material.

Authors' data handling: Estimated nucleated cell counts came from reference gene primer amplification. Using immunoSEQ multiplex PCR, the repertoire was profiled, and TCRdb retains in-frame clones only, with some absent. V and J calls and clone size come straight from that table; D and trimming were deduced from the DNA. The sample has about 220,000 clones, 84% seen once; the top ten hold about 10%. The V gene's germline CDR1 is SNHLY and CDR2 FYNNEI. The CDR3 is 16 amino acids. V lost 3 bases to trimming and J lost 7 bases; unmatched junction nucleotides: 4. The rearrangement joins TRBV2 to TRBJ2-2; 14 nucleotides match TRBD2. The sequence was collected from a man between 45 and 60 years old with active or convalescent COVID-19. Source material: peripheral blood. CDR3 protein: CASSETSGRAFGELFF. Here the CDR3 DNA reads TGTGCCAGCAGTGAGACTAGCGGGAGGGCCTTCGGGGAGCTGTTTTTT.